This is a list of T cell receptor beta chains from one sample in a study of shared clonotypes between healthy human individuals. Profiled with immunoSEQ multiplex PCR; TCRdb holds only in-frame clones, not every one. Of around 530,000 clones listed, around 76% are singletons. Sequences were obtained from PBMCs. Every receptor here comes from a middle-aged woman in good health. Some clones in this sample may be carry-over from other donors' samples. CDR3s include the opening cysteine and the closing phenylalanine or tryptophan.

>11|TRBV7-9|TRBJ2-7
CASSGQYEQYF
>14|TRBV2|TRBJ2-3
CASSTSGVTDTQYF
>14|TRBV19|TRBJ2-7
CASTGAKGAIEQYF
>14|TRBV7-3|TRBJ2-7
CASSPFGDRGEQYF
>17|TRBV5-1|TRBJ2-1
CASSLDEGGTIYNEQFF
>15|TRBV5-1|TRBJ2-3
CASRPSGELTDTQYF
>16|TRBV10-3|TRBJ1-2
CAISPSRGQGNYGYTF
>14|TRBV28|TRBJ2-7
CASSTQTISYEQYF
>16|TRBV5-6|TRBJ2-5
CASSFAPAGGRETQYF
>12|TRBV28|TRBJ2-1
CASRPPGNEQFF
>14|TRBV27|TRBJ1-1
CASSAHREHLEAFF
>15|TRBV2|TRBJ2-4
CASSGTGEAKNIQYF
>16|TRBV19|TRBJ1-5
CASSIRFFGNYQPQHF
>16|TRBV6-6|TRBJ2-3
CASSLRLAGGGDTQYF
>16|TRBV19|TRBJ2-6
CASSTSGSSGANVLTF
>13|TRBV7-2|TRBJ1-3
CATQGGQWDTIYF
>14|TRBV5-1|TRBJ1-5
CASSSYREGAPQHF
>13|TRBV5-3|TRBJ2-7
CARSLTQFCEQYF
>17|TRBV4-1|TRBJ2-1
CASSLRTPGVSYNEQFF
>15|TRBV18|TRBJ2-5
CASSEWTGRDETQYF
>13|TRBV10-3|TRBJ2-7
CTIRGTSGRGQYF
>14|TRBV7-2|TRBJ2-7
CASSSNWGSYEQYF
>15|TRBV15|TRBJ2-7
CATSRDRAGSYEQYF